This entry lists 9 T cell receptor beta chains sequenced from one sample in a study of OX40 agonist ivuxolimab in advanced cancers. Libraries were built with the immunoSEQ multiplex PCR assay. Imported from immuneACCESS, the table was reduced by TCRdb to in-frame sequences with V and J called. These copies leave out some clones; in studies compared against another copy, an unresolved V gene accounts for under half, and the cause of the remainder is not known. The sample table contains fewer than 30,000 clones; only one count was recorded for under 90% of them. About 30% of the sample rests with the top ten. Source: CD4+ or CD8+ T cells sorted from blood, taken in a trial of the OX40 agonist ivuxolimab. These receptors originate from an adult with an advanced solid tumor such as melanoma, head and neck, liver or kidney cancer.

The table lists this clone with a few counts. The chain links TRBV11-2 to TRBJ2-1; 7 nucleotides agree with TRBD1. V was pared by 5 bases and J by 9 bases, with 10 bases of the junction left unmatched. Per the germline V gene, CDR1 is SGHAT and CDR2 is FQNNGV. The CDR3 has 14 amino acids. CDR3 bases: TGTGCCAGCAGCCACAGGGGCAACTGGGCTGAGCAGTTCTTC. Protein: CASSHRGNWAEQFF.

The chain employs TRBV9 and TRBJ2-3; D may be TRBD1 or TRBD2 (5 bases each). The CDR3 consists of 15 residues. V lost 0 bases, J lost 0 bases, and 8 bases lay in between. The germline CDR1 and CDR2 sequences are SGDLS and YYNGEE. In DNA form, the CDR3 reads TGTGCCAGCAGCGTAGGGGACGGCAGCACAGATACGCAGTATTTT. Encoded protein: CASSVGDGSTDTQYF.

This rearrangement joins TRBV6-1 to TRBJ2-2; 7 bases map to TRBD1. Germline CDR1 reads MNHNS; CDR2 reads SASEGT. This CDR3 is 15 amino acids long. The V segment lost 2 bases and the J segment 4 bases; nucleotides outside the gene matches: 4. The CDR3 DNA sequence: TGTGCCAGCAGTGAAACCAACAGGGGCACCGGGGAGCTGTTTTTT. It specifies CASSETNRGTGELFF.

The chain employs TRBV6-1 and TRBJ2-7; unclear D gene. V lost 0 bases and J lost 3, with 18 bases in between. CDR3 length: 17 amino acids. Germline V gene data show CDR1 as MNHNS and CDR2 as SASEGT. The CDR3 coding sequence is TGTGCCAGCAGTGAAGCGCTTCGGGTTCTAACCGACTACGAGCAGTACTTC. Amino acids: CASSEALRVLTDYEQYF.

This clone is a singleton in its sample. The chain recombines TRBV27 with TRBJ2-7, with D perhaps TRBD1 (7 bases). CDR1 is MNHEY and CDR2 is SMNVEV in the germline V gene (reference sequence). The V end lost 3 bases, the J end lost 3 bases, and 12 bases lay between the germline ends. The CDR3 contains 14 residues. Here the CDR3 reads CASSFGGDSYEQYF. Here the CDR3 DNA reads TGTGCCAGCAGTTTCGGAGGGGACAGCTACGAGCAGTACTTC.

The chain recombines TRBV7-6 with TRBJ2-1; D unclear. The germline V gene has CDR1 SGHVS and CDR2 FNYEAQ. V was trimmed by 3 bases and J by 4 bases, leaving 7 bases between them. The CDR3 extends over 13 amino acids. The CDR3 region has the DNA TGTGCCAGCAGCTTGAGCTTTTACAATGAGCAGTTCTTC. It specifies CASSLSFYNEQFF. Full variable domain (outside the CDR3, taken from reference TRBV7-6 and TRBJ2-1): GAGVSQSPRYKVTKRGQDVALRCDPISGHVSLYWYRQALGQGPEFLTYFNYEAQQDKSGLPNDRFSAERPEGSISTLTIQRTEQRDSAMYRCASSLSFYNEQFFGPGTRLTVL.

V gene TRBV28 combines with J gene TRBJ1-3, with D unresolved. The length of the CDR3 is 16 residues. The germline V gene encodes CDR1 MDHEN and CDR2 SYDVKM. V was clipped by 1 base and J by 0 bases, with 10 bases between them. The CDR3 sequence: CASSLYGDYSGNTIYF. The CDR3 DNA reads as TGTGCCAGCAGTTTATACGGTGACTACTCTGGAAACACCATATATTTT.

DNA of the CDR3: TGTGCCAGCAGCTTTACAGGGATGGCGCAGTATTTT. As protein: CASSFTGMAQYF. V and J are TRBV5-8 and TRBJ2-3, with D perhaps matching TRBD1 (6 bases). The CDR3 sequence is 12 residues long. The germline V and J ends were trimmed by 2 bases and 10 bases, with 11 bases remaining between them. Germline V gives CDR1 SGHTS, CDR2 YDEGEE.

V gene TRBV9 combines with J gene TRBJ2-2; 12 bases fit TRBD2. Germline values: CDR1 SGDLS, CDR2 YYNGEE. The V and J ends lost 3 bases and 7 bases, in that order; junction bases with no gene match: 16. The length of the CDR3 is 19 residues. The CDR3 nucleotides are TGTGCCAGCAGCGACCCTCTCGGGGCTAGCGGGAGGGCCGACGGGGAGCTGTTTTTT. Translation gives CASSDPLGASGRADGELFF. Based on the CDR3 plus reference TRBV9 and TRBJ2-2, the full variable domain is DSGVTQTPKHLITATGQRVTLRCSPRSGDLSVYWYQQSLDQGLQFLIQYYNGEERAKGNILERFSAQQFPDLHSELNLSSLELGDSALYFCASSDPLGASGRADGELFFGEGSRLTVL.